These T cell receptor beta chains were read from a single sample in a study of vaccination and CD4 T cells after COVID-19. TCRdb reprocessed the PCR reads via MiXCR and lists one record per CDR3 protein. The repertoire consists of about 20,000 distinct CDR3 sequences, with over 50% occurring once and the leading ten covering 9%. These receptors have no identified antigens. The sequencing input was CD4+ T cells from blood, cultured in vitro. The source of these receptors is a human donor who had recovered from COVID-19. CDR3s include the opening cysteine and the closing phenylalanine or tryptophan. Fields, in order: J gene, D gene, V gene, clone size, CDR3 protein, CDR3 DNA. A D gene is named only where the DNA matches it firmly. Not every row has a clone size; where given, it reads once, few, many or a size class.

J gene: TRBJ2-2; D gene: NA; V gene: TRBV10-3; clone size: once; CDR3 protein: CAIRTDKNTGELFF; CDR3 DNA: TGTGCCATCAGGACGGACAAAAACACCGGGGAGCTGTTTTTT
J gene: TRBJ1-2; D gene: NA; V gene: TRBV7-9; clone size: few; CDR3 protein: CASRSARDWGYTF; CDR3 DNA: TGTGCCAGCAGGTCAGCCAGGGACTGGGGCTACACCTTC
J gene: TRBJ1-2; D gene: TRBD1; V gene: TRBV7-2; clone size: NA; CDR3 protein: CASSSRTGDYGYTF; CDR3 DNA: TGTGCCAGCAGCTCCCGGACAGGAGACTATGGCTACACCTTC
J gene: TRBJ1-1; D gene: NA; V gene: TRBV12-1; clone size: NA; CDR3 protein: CASSRGVSLNGNTEAFF; CDR3 DNA: TGTGCCAGCAGTCGTGGGGTATCTCTTAATGGGAACACTGAAGCTTTCTTT
J gene: TRBJ2-3; D gene: TRBD2; V gene: TRBV19; clone size: NA; CDR3 protein: CASSIMTSGRIDTQYF; CDR3 DNA: TGTGCCAGTAGTATTATGACTAGCGGGAGGATTGATACGCAGTATTTT
J gene: TRBJ1-1; D gene: NA; V gene: TRBV27; clone size: few; CDR3 protein: CASSPARGSTEAFF; CDR3 DNA: TGTGCCAGCAGTCCAGCGAGAGGGAGCACTGAAGCTTTCTTT
J gene: TRBJ1-2; D gene: NA; V gene: TRBV11-3; clone size: NA; CDR3 protein: CASSGQGSGYTF; CDR3 DNA: TGTGCCAGCAGCGGGCAGGGTTCTGGCTACACCTTC
J gene: TRBJ1-5; D gene: TRBD1; V gene: TRBV10-3; clone size: few; CDR3 protein: CAISETGVPNQPQHF; CDR3 DNA: TGTGCCATCAGTGAAACAGGGGTACCAAATCAGCCCCAGCATTTT
J gene: TRBJ1-2; D gene: TRBD1; V gene: TRBV7-9; clone size: NA; CDR3 protein: CASSRPGQGGGGYTF; CDR3 DNA: TGTGCCAGCAGCCGCCCTGGACAGGGGGGCGGTGGCTACACCTTC
J gene: TRBJ1-1; D gene: NA; V gene: TRBV19; clone size: NA; CDR3 protein: CASMVGEYGTEAFF; CDR3 DNA: TGTGCCAGTATGGTCGGGGAGTATGGCACTGAAGCTTTCTTT
J gene: TRBJ1-1; D gene: TRBD1; V gene: TRBV4-2; clone size: NA; CDR3 protein: CASRQGANTEAFF; CDR3 DNA: TGTGCCAGCAGACAGGGGGCGAACACTGAAGCTTTCTTT
J gene: TRBJ2-7; D gene: NA; V gene: TRBV27; clone size: NA; CDR3 protein: CASSFKRILGADEQYF; CDR3 DNA: TGTGCCAGCAGCTTCAAAAGGATCTTGGGGGCCGACGAGCAGTACTTC
J gene: TRBJ2-5; D gene: TRBD2; V gene: TRBV11-2; clone size: NA; CDR3 protein: CASSRRGGEETQYF; CDR3 DNA: TGTGCCAGCAGCAGACGCGGGGGGGAAGAGACCCAGTACTTC
J gene: TRBJ1-5; D gene: TRBD1; V gene: TRBV2; clone size: few; CDR3 protein: CASRRQGYGQPQHF; CDR3 DNA: TGTGCCAGCAGAAGACAGGGATATGGGCAGCCCCAGCATTTT
J gene: TRBJ1-5; D gene: NA; V gene: TRBV20-1; clone size: few; CDR3 protein: CSARRPLERGPNQPQHF; CDR3 DNA: TGCAGTGCTAGGAGGCCCCTAGAGAGGGGCCCAAATCAGCCCCAGCATTTT
J gene: TRBJ2-3; D gene: NA; V gene: TRBV27; clone size: NA; CDR3 protein: CASSLYPSASSADTQYF; CDR3 DNA: TGTGCCAGCAGTTTATATCCTAGCGCTTCATCGGCAGATACGCAGTATTTT
J gene: TRBJ1-5; D gene: TRBD1; V gene: TRBV6-4; clone size: few; CDR3 protein: CASSDCGQGVNQPQHF; CDR3 DNA: TGTGCCAGCAGTGACTGCGGACAGGGGGTGAATCAGCCCCAGCATTTT
J gene: TRBJ1-6; D gene: NA; V gene: TRBV12-3/TRBV12-4; clone size: NA; CDR3 protein: CASSIGPSYNSPLHF; CDR3 DNA: TGTGCCAGCAGTATCGGCCCTTCCTATAATTCACCCCTCCACTTT
J gene: TRBJ2-7; D gene: NA; V gene: TRBV20-1; clone size: NA; CDR3 protein: CSARAPAHNSYEQYF; CDR3 DNA: TGCAGTGCTAGAGCCCCCGCCCACAACTCCTACGAGCAGTACTTC
J gene: TRBJ2-2; D gene: TRBD1; V gene: TRBV2; clone size: NA; CDR3 protein: CASSAVGGPGELFF; CDR3 DNA: TGTGCCAGCAGTGCCGTAGGGGGCCCCGGGGAGCTGTTTTTT
J gene: TRBJ2-1; D gene: NA; V gene: TRBV7-8; clone size: NA; CDR3 protein: CASSLAGTSLGNEQFF; CDR3 DNA: TGTGCCAGCAGCTTAGCGGGGACCTCCCTGGGCAATGAGCAGTTCTTC
J gene: TRBJ2-3; D gene: TRBD2; V gene: TRBV2; clone size: NA; CDR3 protein: CASSGTSGRTDTQYF; CDR3 DNA: TGTGCCAGCAGCGGGACTAGCGGGAGGACGGATACGCAGTATTTT
J gene: TRBJ2-5; D gene: TRBD1; V gene: TRBV27; clone size: NA; CDR3 protein: CASSILQQGVGGETQYF; CDR3 DNA: TGTGCCAGCAGTATTTTACAGCAGGGGGTAGGGGGAGAGACCCAGTACTTC
J gene: TRBJ1-1; D gene: NA; V gene: TRBV19; clone size: NA; CDR3 protein: CASRDLGSEAFF; CDR3 DNA: TGTGCCAGTAGGGATTTAGGGAGCGAAGCTTTCTTT
J gene: TRBJ2-1; D gene: TRBD2; V gene: TRBV7-9; clone size: NA; CDR3 protein: CASSSSQAGVVNEQFF; CDR3 DNA: TGTGCCAGCAGCTCCTCGCAAGCGGGAGTGGTCAATGAGCAGTTCTTC
J gene: TRBJ2-1; D gene: TRBD2; V gene: TRBV24-1; clone size: NA; CDR3 protein: CATGRQGLADSYNEQFF; CDR3 DNA: TGTGCCACCGGCCGTCAGGGACTAGCGGATTCCTACAATGAGCAGTTCTTC
J gene: TRBJ1-1; D gene: TRBD1; V gene: TRBV2; clone size: NA; CDR3 protein: CASSVSRGQGLLRAFF; CDR3 DNA: TGTGCCAGCAGTGTGTCGAGGGGACAGGGCTTGTTGAGAGCTTTCTTT
J gene: TRBJ1-1; D gene: TRBD1; V gene: TRBV7-2; clone size: NA; CDR3 protein: CASSPRGDTEAFF; CDR3 DNA: TGTGCCAGCAGCCCCAGGGGGGACACTGAAGCTTTCTTT
J gene: TRBJ1-4; D gene: NA; V gene: TRBV7-2; clone size: NA; CDR3 protein: CASSLNQIQKLFF; CDR3 DNA: TGTGCCAGCAGCCTCAACCAAATACAAAAACTGTTTTTT